These T cell receptor beta chains were read from a single sample in a study of blood T cell repertoires in COVID-19. The repertoire was sequenced with immunoSEQ multiplex PCR; TCRdb's copy has only in-frame clones and lacks some. This sample carries some 200,000 clones, roughly 80% of them seen once, and the ten largest clones take more than 9%. What was sequenced was peripheral blood. The receptors were sampled from a woman older than 75 with acute or convalescent COVID-19. Each CDR3 is given with its conserved first and last residue. A D gene is named only where the DNA matches it firmly. Size is omitted from some rows. Given values are once, few, many or a class for expanded clones.

>TRBD1|TRBV6-5|14|-|TRBJ2-7
TGTGCCAGCAGGGCCGGGACAGGGGTCTACGAGCAGTACTTC
CASRAGTGVYEQYF
>-|TRBV20-1|11|-|TRBJ2-7
TGCAGTGCTACCAGAGGATACGAGCAGTACTTC
CSATRGYEQYF
>-|TRBV19|15|-|TRBJ1-3
TGTGCCAGTAGGAAACAGGGAGAGGCTGGAAACACCATATATTTT
CASRKQGEAGNTIYF
>TRBD2|TRBV7-9|15|-|TRBJ2-7
TGTGCCAGCAGCTTCCTAGCGGGGGGACAGAAGGAGCAGTACTTC
CASSFLAGGQKEQYF
>TRBD2|TRBV5-1|15|once|TRBJ2-3
TGCGCCAGCAGCTTGGCTAGCGGGCAGACAGATACGCAGTATTTT
CASSLASGQTDTQYF
>-|TRBV5-5|12|-|TRBJ2-2
TGTGCCAGCAGCTTTCCGGCCGGGGAGCTGTTTTTT
CASSFPAGELFF
>TRBD1|TRBV5-4|15|-|TRBJ2-7
TGTGCCAGCAGCTTCGACAGGGGCGCTATCTACGAGCAGTACTTC
CASSFDRGAIYEQYF
>TRBD1|TRBV9|13|-|TRBJ1-2
TGTGCCAGCAGCTACGGGACAGACTATGGCTACACCTTC
CASSYGTDYGYTF
>-|TRBV29-1|13|-|TRBJ2-5
TGCAGCGTCGGACTGGAGGAGGGGGGGTCCCAGTACTTC
CSVGLEEGGSQYF
>-|TRBV12-3/TRBV12-4|13|-|TRBJ2-7
TGTGCCAGCAGTTTAGCTACAGCCTACGAGCAGTACTTC
CASSLATAYEQYF
>TRBD1|TRBV5-4|13|-|TRBJ1-4
TGTGCCAGCAGCTTGACAGGGGATGAAAAACTGTTTTTT
CASSLTGDEKLFF
>TRBD2|TRBV27|16|-|TRBJ2-2
TGTGCCAGCAACCCACTGGCGGGAGTGGGGGCCGGGGAGCTGTTTTTT
CASNPLAGVGAGELFF
>TRBD2|TRBV30|16|-|TRBJ2-1
TGTGCCTGGAGTCCTCTACTAGCGGGGGAGTACAATGAGCAGTTCTTC
CAWSPLLAGEYNEQFF
>-|TRBV6-2/TRBV6-3|15|-|TRBJ1-5
TGTGCCAGCAGTTACTCGACCGCGGGATTTCAGCCCCAGCATTTT
CASSYSTAGFQPQHF
>-|TRBV28|14|-|TRBJ2-1
TGTGCCAGCAGTTTAGGATCTGACAGTGGTGAGCAGTTCTTC
CASSLGSDSGEQFF
>TRBD1|TRBV27|15|few|TRBJ1-6
TGTGCCAGCAGTCCTGGGGGACAGGGTAATTCACCCCTCCACTTT
CASSPGGQGNSPLHF
>TRBD2|TRBV11-1|16|-|TRBJ2-5
TGTGCCCCAGGGGGGACTAGCGGGAGTGAACAAGAGACCCAGTACTTC
CAPGGTSGSEQETQYF
>-|TRBV6-6|15|once|TRBJ1-6
TGTGCCAGCAGTTATGAGCAGGGTAGAAATTCACCCCTCCACTTT
CASSYEQGRNSPLHF
>-|TRBV14|13|-|TRBJ1-2
TGTGCCAGCAGCCAAGGGCAGGCTGGCGGCTACACCTTC
CASSQGQAGGYTF